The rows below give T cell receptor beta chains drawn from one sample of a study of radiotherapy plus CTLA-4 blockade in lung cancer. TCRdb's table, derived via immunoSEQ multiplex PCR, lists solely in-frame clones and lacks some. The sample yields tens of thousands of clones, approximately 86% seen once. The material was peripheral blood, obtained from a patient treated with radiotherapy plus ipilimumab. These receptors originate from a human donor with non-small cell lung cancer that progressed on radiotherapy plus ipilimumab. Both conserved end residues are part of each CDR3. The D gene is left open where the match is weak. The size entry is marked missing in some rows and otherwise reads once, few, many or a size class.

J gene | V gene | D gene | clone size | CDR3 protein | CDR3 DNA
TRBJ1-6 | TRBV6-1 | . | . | CASSELVVGSPLHF | TGTGCCAGCAGTGAATTGGTAGTGGGTTCACCCCTCCACTTT
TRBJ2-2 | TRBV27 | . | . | CASSLFVPSSSWGLPNTGELFF | TGTGCCAGCAGTTTATTTGTTCCATCCTCCAGTTGGGGGCTACCGAACACCGGGGAGCTGTTTTTT
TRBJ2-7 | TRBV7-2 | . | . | CASSLGAIYEQYF | TGTGCCAGCAGCTTAGGAGCGATCTACGAGCAGTACTTC
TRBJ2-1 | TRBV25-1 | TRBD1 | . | CASSVQGVVYNEQFF | TGTGCCAGCAGCGTACAGGGGGTAGTCTACAATGAGCAGTTCTTC
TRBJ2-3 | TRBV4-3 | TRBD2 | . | CASSLLAGGTTDTQYF | TGCGCCAGCAGCCTCCTGGCGGGAGGGACCACAGATACGCAGTATTTT
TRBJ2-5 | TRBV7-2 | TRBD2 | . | CASSLGTSGSYQETQYF | TGTGCCAGCAGCCTCGGGACTAGCGGGAGCTACCAAGAGACCCAGTACTTC
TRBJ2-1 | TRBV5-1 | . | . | CASSLVDSYNEQFF | TGCGCCAGCAGCTTGGTAGACAGCTACAATGAGCAGTTCTTC
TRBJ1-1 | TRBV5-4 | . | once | CASSLNPGVNTEAFF | TGTGCCAGCAGCTTGAACCCAGGGGTGAACACTGAAGCTTTCTTT
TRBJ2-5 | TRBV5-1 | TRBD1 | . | CASSLPHTGDKETQYF | TGCGCCAGCAGCTTGCCACACACAGGGGACAAAGAGACCCAGTACTTC
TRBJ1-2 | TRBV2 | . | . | CASSDRVGNYGYTF | TGTGCCAGCAGTGATAGGGTCGGTAACTATGGCTACACCTTC
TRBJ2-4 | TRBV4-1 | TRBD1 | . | CASSQAPTGAKNIQYF | TGCGCCAGCAGCCAAGCTCCGACAGGGGCCAAAAACATTCAGTACTTC
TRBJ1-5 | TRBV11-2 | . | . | CASSSTGDQPQHF | TGTGCCAGCAGCTCAACAGGTGACCAGCCCCAGCATTTT